The T cell receptor beta chain under discussion was sequenced for a study of human T cells and chemical hapten exposure (dated by TCRdb to the early 2020s). For the wider study: For sensitization, 2% DPC in acetone was applied to an approximately 2 cm by approximately 2 cm area of upper inner arm skin. Throughout the roughly 23-week study period, patients were also given weekly therapeutic DPC doses on the scalp. Patch testing was performed on the upper back with Finn chambers containing 0.01% DPC, and the patch tests were scored after 6 days according to International Contact Dermatitis Research Group standards. The mostly female patient cohort included alopecia areata with under or over 50% scalp involvement, alopecia totalis and alopecia universalis. Libraries were pooled for sequencing, and variation in per-sample TCR yields was attributed mainly to small differences in library volumes within the pool. The study tracked peripheral blood TCR repertoire changes in vivo during primary and secondary sensitization to the hapten diphenylcyclopropenone (DPC) in alopecia patients. Blood was sampled from patients pre-sensitization (week 0) and at 2, 6 and about 24 weeks after DPC sensitization. Blood for TCR sequencing was provided by twenty-nine alopecia patients at one to four time points (pre-sensitization, 2, 6 and 24 weeks).

CDR1 and CDR2, per the germline V gene, are SGHRS and YFSETQ. From the cysteine through the phenylalanine, the CDR3 covers 16 amino acids. Only the CDR3 portion is preserved as DNA: 48 bases, with reading frame beginning at the first base. Trimming costs V 0 bases and J 1 base, and their ends lie 14 bases apart. The time point label here, explained by the study, means: patch test 3, about 24 weeks after DPC sensitization. Read against the paper, the sample's treatment or condition label means: therapeutic diphenylcyclopropenone sensitization with weekly scalp DPC. At every patch-test visit, the blood draw took place before the patch test was put on. Patients were considered eligible if aged 18 to 70, diagnosed with alopecia and deemed suitable for DPC therapy, and patients were excluded if pregnant. Total RNA was extracted from unfractionated whole blood that had been collected in Tempus Blood RNA tubes.

What the work shows at the level of the full study, not this receptor alone: Alopecia, a presumed autoimmune disease, was present in all patients, so the immune response of the patients might differ from that of healthy individuals. Patch test score was positively correlated with the number of PT1 expanded TCRs, with significance at thresholds 8, 16 and 32 but not at 4. Compared with pre-sensitization or healthy control sets, expanded TCRs formed significantly more large CDR3 similarity clusters, which is consistent with antigen-driven responses. DPC sensitization did not change how many TCRs were above 1 in 1000 frequency, and no evidence was found of alterations in global repertoire structure. After repeated subsampling, the strength of the expansion versus patch-test correlation and the threshold at which it became significant changed.

There are a few counts of this clonotype. What this receptor recognizes is not known. Per-base qualities were not stored, and no clone one base away is much larger. The library came from RACE. Instrument on record: NextSeq 500. Library preparation attached unique molecular identifiers to individual cDNA molecules for quantitative, reproducible TCR counting. Both TCR alpha and TCR beta chains were sequenced from each blood RNA sample. As for the original processing: The median number of TCRs per sample was approximately 96,000, ranging from about 20,000 to 750,000. The Decombinator software suite was used to annotate V, J and CDR3 in the TCR reads. Every sample was subsampled to the same number of TCRs (28,000) for the PS versus PT1 abundance plots. TCRs were defined as expanded if absent before sensitization and observed at least eight times at the 2-week time point. The public reads were reprocessed in TCRdb via fastp at Q25 and MiXCR, keeping in-frame beta chains. Every entry covers one CDR3 protein and lists the most common genes and DNA from its rows. In this record, the V and J calls reflect TCRdb's handling and not the investigators' own analysis. The sample table contains about 82,000 distinct CDR3 sequences; only one count was recorded for roughly 10% of them. Roughly 3.7% of the sample comes from the top ten.

The sequence was collected from a woman between 45 and 60 years old with alopecia areata. Some clones in this sample may be carry-over from other donors' samples. Here the chain combines TRBV5-1 and TRBJ2-7, and the D gene may be TRBD2, 6 bases matching. Specimen: whole blood, collected in connection with sensitization to the hapten diphenylcyclopropenone (DPC). In nucleotides, the sequence is TGCGCCAGCAGCTTGGATGAAGGGGACTCTTCCTACGAGCAGTACTTC. Its product reads: CASSLDEGDSSYEQYF.